Each of the 14 T cell receptor beta chains below was sequenced from the same sample in a study of cytomegalovirus exposure and HLA in healthy donors. The PCR ran on 60 Vbeta and 13 Jbeta primers. Assay used: immunoSEQ multiplex PCR; TCRdb lists only in-frame clones, some missing. The sample carries about 110,000 clones, over 65% recorded once. Material: PBMCs. The origin of the receptors is a man younger than 45 in good health and CMV-seropositive.

This sequence joins TRBV14 and TRBJ1-3; 8 nucleotides align to TRBD1. The V and J ends lost 3 bases and 0 bases, in that order; junction bases with no gene match: 13. Germline assignment: CDR1 SGHDN and CDR2 FVKESK. The CDR3 consists of 19 residues. CDR3 bases: TGTGCCAGCAGCCATCAACCCCCGGGACAGGCTTACTCTGGAAACACCATATATTTT. Its translation is CASSHQPPGQAYSGNTIYF.

The chain recombines TRBV28 with TRBJ1-6, with unresolved D. This CDR3 has 12 residues. Germline V gene lookup returns CDR1 MDHEN and CDR2 SYDVKM. V was cut by 4 bases and J by 15 bases, with 13 bases left in between. The DNA of the CDR3 is TGTGCCAGCAGTTGGACGGGGAACTACCTCCACTTT. It is translated as CASSWTGNYLHF.

Worth noting for this clone: The sample has other DNA sequences that encode this CDR3 too. The V and J genes are TRBV5-4 and TRBJ2-2; 7 bases are shared with TRBD1. This CDR3 comprises 15 residues. V shed 4 bases, J shed 1 base, and the junction held 4 bases outside the gene matches. Germline V gene lookup returns CDR1 SGHNT and CDR2 YYREEE (reference sequence). As DNA, the CDR3 is TGTGCCAGCAGCCCTGGACAGGAGAACACCGGGGAGCTGTTTTTT. It is translated as CASSPGQENTGELFF.

The gene calls are TRBV7-9 and TRBJ2-7, with no clear D. In germline, CDR1 is SEHNR, CDR2 FQNEAQ (reference sequence). The germline V and J ends were trimmed by 1 base and 6 bases, with 7 bases remaining between them. The CDR3 consists of 12 residues. The CDR3 DNA follows: TGTGCCAGCAGCTTAGACATCAGCGAGCAGTACTTC. Amino acid sequence: CASSLDISEQYF.

The chain has TRBV27 and TRBJ1-5; 7 nucleotides line up with TRBD1. Germline V CDR1 and CDR2: MNHEY, SMNVEV (reference sequence). This CDR3 contains 17 residues. V trimming: 4 bases; J trimming: 0 bases; junction bases outside the gene matches: 9. The DNA of the CDR3 is TGTGCCAGCAGTTCGGGACAGTCACCTTATAGCAATCAGCCCCAGCATTTT. Protein product: CASSSGQSPYSNQPQHF.

The gene calls are TRBV2 and TRBJ1-5, with TRBD1 as a possible D gene (6 bases). V lost 6 bases to trimming and J lost 6 bases, with 15 bases between them. Germline loops: CDR1 SNHLY, CDR2 FYNNEI. The length of the CDR3 is 14 residues. CDR3 protein: CASSPQGSAQPQHF. The CDR3 DNA sequence: TGTGCCAGCAGCCCACAGGGCAGCGCTCAGCCCCAGCATTTT. Using reference TRBV2 and TRBJ1-5 for the parts outside the CDR3, the full variable domain is EPEVTQTPSHQVTQMGQEVILRCVPISNHLYFYWYRQILGQKVEFLVSFYNNEISEKSEIFDDQFSVERPDGSNFTLKIRSTKLEDSAMYFCASSPQGSAQPQHFGDGTRLSIL.

The chain uses TRBV30 and TRBJ2-7; TRBD1 matches 10 bases. The CDR3 is 14 residues long. The V and J ends lost 0 bases and 3 bases, in that order; junction bases with no gene match: 2. Germline CDR1 GTSNPN, CDR2 SVGIG (reference sequence). The CDR3 protein is CAWSVGTGVYEQYF. The CDR3 coding sequence is TGTGCCTGGAGTGTGGGGACAGGGGTCTACGAGCAGTACTTC.

The J gene is TRBJ1-4, the V gene TRBV6-1; 7 nucleotides agree with TRBD1. V lost 2 bases and J lost 4; bases outside the gene matches: 10. This CDR3 contains 17 residues. In germline, CDR1 is MNHNS, CDR2 SASEGT. The CDR3 is CASSEFHQGDVNEKLFF. The CDR3 region has the DNA TGTGCCAGCAGTGAATTCCATCAGGGGGACGTTAATGAAAAACTGTTTTTT.

This chain joins TRBV5-1 and TRBJ2-1; the match to TRBD2 covers 10 bases. The CDR3 covers 17 residues. Germline V gene lookup returns CDR1 SGHRS and CDR2 YFSETQ. Germline trimming cut 0 bases from V and 4 bases from J; bases unmatched to any gene: 7. The CDR3 is CASSLASSGGRYNEQFF. The CDR3 nucleotides are TGCGCCAGCAGCTTGGCATCTAGCGGGGGTAGGTACAATGAGCAGTTCTTC. Together with reference TRBV5-1 and TRBJ2-1, the CDR3 gives the full variable domain: KAGVTQTPRYLIKTRGQQVTLSCSPISGHRSVSWYQQTPGQGLQFLFEYFSETQRNKGNFPGRFSGRQFSNSRSEMNVSTLELGDSALYLCASSLASSGGRYNEQFFGPGTRLTVL.

This chain joins TRBV27 and TRBJ1-2; 8 bases match TRBD1. The CDR3 is 14 amino acids. V lost 5 bases and J lost 8; bases outside the gene matches: 10. Germline V gives CDR1 MNHEY, CDR2 SMNVEV (reference sequence). Here the CDR3 reads CASSITGTGGGYTF. The CDR3 region has the DNA TGTGCCAGCAGTATCACCGGGACAGGCGGGGGCTACACCTTC.

J is TRBJ2-3 and V is TRBV4-1; 7 bases match TRBD2. After removal of 4 bases from V and 2 bases from J, the junction contained 15 bases not matched to a gene. Germline V gene data show CDR1 as MGHRA and CDR2 as YSYEKL. CDR3 length: 18 amino acids. CDR3 in amino acids: CASSLPPGTSAITDTQYF. Written as DNA, the CDR3 is TGCGCCAGCAGCCTCCCGCCCGGAACTAGCGCCATCACAGATACGCAGTATTTT.

V is TRBV10-1 and J is TRBJ2-1; 10 bases are shared with TRBD2. Unmatched junction bases numbered 6, after V lost 0 bases and J lost 10 bases. The CDR3 has 15 residues. Germline V gives CDR1 WNHNN, CDR2 SYGVQD (reference sequence). The CDR3 spells CASSESSGGAEEQFF. The DNA for the CDR3 is TGCGCCAGCAGTGAGTCAAGCGGGGGGGCCGAAGAGCAGTTCTTC.

The rearrangement uses TRBV7-8 and TRBJ2-1, with TRBD2 matching 9 bases. With V trimmed by 4 bases and J by 4 bases, 8 bases remained unmatched. CDR3 size: 16 residues. The germline V gene has CDR1 SGHVS and CDR2 FQNEAQ. CDR3 region: CASSYKSGGPYNEQFF. The CDR3, as DNA: TGTGCCAGCAGCTACAAGAGCGGGGGGCCTTACAATGAGCAGTTCTTC. Complete variable domain (other parts from reference TRBV7-8 and TRBJ2-1): GAGVSQSPRYKVAKRGQDVALRCDPISGHVSLFWYQQALGQGPEFLTYFQNEAQLDKSGLPSDRFFAERPEGSVSTLKIQRTQQEDSAVYLCASSYKSGGPYNEQFFGPGTRLTVL.

As regards this clone: Sequence at one end of the junction differs from germline and may be a read error. V is TRBV2 and J is TRBJ2-7, with D unclear. Germline V gene lookup returns CDR1 SNHLY and CDR2 FYNNEI. The CDR3 runs to 11 residues. The CDR3 DNA reads as TGTGCCAGCAGGGTCAACCCGACGCTAGTTTTC. Encoded protein: CASRVNPTLVF.